This T cell receptor (beta chain) originates from a study of T cells in Graves' hyperthyroidism and ophthalmopathy. Study summary: Peripheral blood was drawn at first diagnosis, prior to all treatment. Findings of the study overall: Most thyroid clonotypes that were expanded above 0.001 also turned up in blood.

TCR beta CDR3 region amplification was performed from RNA transcripts. In the first-round RT-PCR of the TCR CDR3, the HTBI primer set was used. TCRdb independently ran MiXCR on the multiplex PCR reads; one entry per CDR3 protein. The sample lists over 400,000 distinct CDR3 sequences, approximately 23% seen once, with approximately 54% in the top ten. This clonotype was found a few times. Antigen: not known. CDR1 is DFQATT and CDR2 is SNEGSKA in the germline V gene (reference sequence). The CDR3 is 14 residues long. J lost 8 bases, V lost 1 base, and 6 bases had no gene match. The receptor's source is a woman aged 70-85 years with Graves' ophthalmopathy. Sequencing was performed on blood. This rearrangement joins TRBV20-1 to TRBJ1-4, with 8 positions matching TRBD1. The CDR3 loop reads CSARGGQGGEKLFF. The DNA of the CDR3 is TGCAGTGCTAGAGGTGGACAGGGAGGCGAAAAACTGTTTTTT.